This T cell receptor (beta chain) was sequenced for a study of blood T cell repertoires in COVID-19. Across the study: COVID-19 samples, acute and convalescent, were from the United States, Italy and Spain. PBMCs, B-cell-depleted T cells, or T cells provided the cDNA or gDNA that made up the material.

This clone occurred once. Original methodology: For nucleated cells, counts were estimated from reference gene primer amplification. Generated by immunoSEQ multiplex PCR, the TCRdb table keeps only in-frame clones and is missing some. V, J and clone size are taken as reported in that table, and D and trimming were inferred from the DNA itself. The top ten hold less than 0.85% of the sample, which has tens of thousands of clones, approximately 92% seen once. The sample taken for sequencing was peripheral blood. This clonotype was sampled from an elderly woman with acute or convalescent COVID-19.

The chain's CDR3 is CASSPDRNYGYTF. The CDR3 region has the DNA TGTGCCAGCAGCCCAGACAGGAACTATGGCTACACCTTC. The chain links TRBV7-2 to TRBJ1-2; TRBD1 is a possible D gene (6 bases). The CDR3 length is 13 residues. Germline CDR1 is SGHTA and CDR2 is FQGNSA. V lost 5 bases and J lost 2, with 9 bases in between.